These 13 T cell receptor beta chains were sequenced from one sample in a study of control samples from healthy donors and cancer patients. TCRdb keeps only in-frame clones here, not all; method: immunoSEQ multiplex PCR. The sample includes under 150,000 clones, approximately 94% of them seen just once. The specimen sequenced was PBMCs. The receptors were gathered from a man aged 45-65 years with head and neck cancer.

The chain is built from TRBV7-3 and TRBJ1-1; D is undetermined. Germline assignment: CDR1 SGHTA and CDR2 FQGTGA. The CDR3 is 14 residues long. V was shortened by 2 bases and J by 1 base, with 8 bases between the two germline ends. Here the CDR3 DNA reads TGTGCCAGCAGCTTATATGGAGGGAACACTGAAGCTTTCTTT. Encoded protein: CASSLYGGNTEAFF.

This sequence joins TRBV7-6 and TRBJ2-2, with a tentative D call TRBD1 (7 bases). V was cut by 4 bases and J by 3 bases, with 12 bases left in between. CDR1 SGHVS and CDR2 FNYEAQ come from the germline V gene. This CDR3 has 15 amino acids. Written as DNA, the CDR3 is TGTGCCAGCAGCTCGGAGGGGGCTGACACCGGGGAGCTGTTTTTT. Its translation: CASSSEGADTGELFF.

This chain connects TRBV6-1 to TRBJ1-6; D is ambiguous. The CDR3 has 14 residues. Germline V gene sequence: CDR1 MNHNS, CDR2 SASEGT. Trimming shortened V by 0 bases and J by 14 bases, and 14 bases separated the two germline ends. This CDR3 reads CASSEATLELTLHF. The CDR3 DNA sequence: TGTGCCAGCAGTGAAGCGACATTGGAGTTGACCCTCCACTTT.

This clone was observed once. The chain recombines TRBV14 with TRBJ1-2, with D unclear. Germline V gives CDR1 SGHDN, CDR2 FVKESK. The V end lost 0 bases, the J end lost 4 bases, and 15 bases lay between the germline ends. There are 16 residues in the CDR3. This chain's CDR3 is CASSQDRGGDPYGYTF. The CDR3 DNA reads TGTGCCAGCAGCCAAGATCGGGGAGGTGATCCCTATGGCTACACCTTC.

The chain combines TRBV7-3 with TRBJ1-4; D not certain. The CDR3 spans 17 residues. V gave up 3 bases and J gave up 0 bases, with 14 bases separating them. Germline CDR1 SGHTA, CDR2 FQGTGA. The CDR3 sequence: CASSFNPQPATNEKLFF. The DNA of the CDR3 is TGTGCCAGCAGCTTTAATCCACAGCCCGCAACTAATGAAAAACTGTTTTTT.

This chain connects TRBV3-1 (or the pseudogene TRBV3-2) to TRBJ2-4; D remains unclear. CDR3 length equals 14 residues. The V gene's germline CDR1 is LGHDT and CDR2 YNNKEL (reference sequence). The V end lost 3 bases, the J end lost 2 bases, and 8 bases lay between the germline ends. The DNA of the CDR3 is TGTGCCAGCAGCCACGGTATCTCCAAAAACATTCAGTACTTC. Translated, it gives CASSHGISKNIQYF.

The rearrangement links TRBV3-1 (or the pseudogene TRBV3-2) to TRBJ2-1; tentative D call: TRBD2 (6 bases). This CDR3 contains 15 residues. Germline V CDR1 and CDR2: LGHDT, YNNKEL (reference sequence). V was trimmed by 4 bases and J by 1 base, leaving 11 bases between them. As DNA, the CDR3 is TGTGCCAGCAGCCTTAGCGGAAATTCCTACAATGAGCAGTTCTTC. Protein product: CASSLSGNSYNEQFF.

V is TRBV27 and J is TRBJ2-7, with 7 bases matching TRBD1. CDR1 MNHEY and CDR2 SMNVEV come from the germline V gene (reference sequence). This CDR3 region has 15 residues. The V gene end was trimmed by 2 bases and the J gene end by 4 bases; junction bases not matched to a gene: 8. Written as DNA, the CDR3 is TGTGCCAGCAGTTTAAGGGTCGGGACAGCGTACGAGCAGTACTTC. This sequence encodes CASSLRVGTAYEQYF.

This chain connects TRBV5-1 to TRBJ2-2; D is unresolved. The CDR3 has 16 amino acids. V lost 0 bases to trimming and J lost 4 bases, with 13 bases between them. Germline CDR1 and CDR2: SGHRS and YFSETQ. The CDR3 nucleotides read TGCGCCAGCAGCTTGGCCGCGATACCGAGCACCGGGGAGCTGTTTTTT. It translates to CASSLAAIPSTGELFF.

This clone showed up just a few times. The V call is TRBV5-8, the J call TRBJ1-1; 9 nucleotides agree with TRBD1. The CDR3 is made up of 16 amino acids. In germline, CDR1 is SGHTS, CDR2 YDEGEE. V shed 1 base, J shed 5 bases, and the junction held 9 bases outside the gene matches. The CDR3 DNA is TGTGCCAGCAGCTTGAGAGGACAGGGGTCTTGGACTGAAGCTTTCTTT. Residues: CASSLRGQGSWTEAFF.

This chain uses TRBV19 with TRBJ1-1, with D perhaps TRBD1 (6 bases). CDR3 length: 14 amino acids. Germline V gene lookup returns CDR1 LNHDA and CDR2 SQIVND (reference sequence). Trimming removed 8 bases from V and 5 bases from J, with 18 bases in between. The CDR3 DNA is TGTGCCAGTCGGTTTACCGGGGGCAAGACTGAAGCTTTCTTT. Protein product: CASRFTGGKTEAFF.

The chain joins TRBV18 to TRBJ1-1, with D perhaps TRBD1 (6 bases). The V gene's germline CDR1 is KGHSH and CDR2 LQKENI. CDR3 length: 16 amino acids. V lost 0 bases and J 0 bases, leaving 11 bases between the germline ends. The CDR3 nucleotides read TGTGCCAGCTCACCACCCACAGGGTCTGTGAACACTGAAGCTTTCTTT. It encodes CASSPPTGSVNTEAFF.

The J gene is TRBJ2-2, the V gene TRBV9; no clear D. The CDR3 is made up of 14 amino acids. Trimming pared 1 base from V and 7 bases from J, leaving 11 bases between. Germline loops: CDR1 SGDLS, CDR2 YYNGEE. The chain's CDR3 is CASSVFWAVGELFF. The DNA for the CDR3 is TGTGCCAGCAGCGTATTTTGGGCTGTCGGGGAGCTGTTTTTT.